One and the same sample provided the 13 T cell receptor beta chains below, sequenced in a study of tumor and adjacent non-tumor tissue in lung cancer. Three rounds of nested PCR, following a modified ARM-PCR protocol, produced the TCRbeta library. Each CDR3 protein gets one entry after TCRdb re-called the multiplex PCR reads with MiXCR. The sample carries 98,000 or so distinct CDR3 sequences, 75% to 90% recorded once. The template was RNA from unsorted bulk tissue. This non-tumor lung sample came from over 3 cm beyond the tumor edge. What was sequenced was distant non-tumor lung tissue. The receptors here all came from a man aged 55-75 years with small cell lung cancer.

As regards this clonotype: One junction end does not reproduce the germline sequence, and a read error may be involved. This chain uses TRBV12-3 or TRBV12-4 with TRBJ2-6; D might be TRBD1 or TRBD2, each matching 5 bases. This CDR3 contains 15 residues. The CDR3: CASKPPGTGAKVLTF. Written as DNA, the CDR3 is TGTGCCAGCAAGCCCCCGGGAACTGGGGCCAAGGTCCTGACTTTC.

Here the CDR3 reads CASSYSARVTGELFF. In DNA form, the CDR3 reads TGTGCCAGCAGTTATAGCGCGAGGGTCACCGGGGAGCTGTTTTTT. The chain links TRBV6-6 to TRBJ2-2; a possible D gene is TRBD2 (5 bases). The CDR3 has 15 amino acids. Between the trimmed V and J ends, which lost 3 bases and 4 bases, there was a span of 12 bases. CDR1 MNHNY and CDR2 SVGAGI come from the germline V gene (reference sequence).

For this clonotype: An end of the junction differs from the germline gene, which may be a read error. The genes are TRBV4-1 and TRBJ2-3, with D hard to call. This CDR3 comprises 14 residues. Germline lookup yields CDR1 MGHRA and CDR2 YSYEKL. CDR3 nucleotides: TGCGCCAGCAGCCAAGTGTCGGCAGGTGATAAGCAGTATTTT. This translates into CASSQVSAGDKQYF.

Comments on this clonotype: Since the CDR3 does not end with the conserved phenylalanine or tryptophan, this likely comes from a read error. The limits of the CDR3 on the DNA are not certain, so only TCRdb's listed CDR3 is given. The chain employs TRBV11-3 and TRBJ1-6; the table calls TRBD1, which could not be checked here. The CDR3 totals 20 residues, both ends included. Per the germline V gene, CDR1 is SGHNT and CDR2 is YENEEA. The CDR3 spells CASSQHRDRVSTRTNSPIHI.

As concerns this clonotype: This may stem from a read error, because a much larger clone lies one nucleotide away. V usage is TRBV10-1 and J usage is TRBJ2-3; the match to TRBD2 covers 9 bases. Germline V gene data show CDR1 as WNHNN and CDR2 as SYGVQD (reference sequence). The V and J ends lost 8 bases and 6 bases, in that order; junction bases with no gene match: 12. CDR3 length: 15 residues. Here the CDR3 reads CASGVGAGGVDTQYF. For the CDR3, the DNA is TGCGCCAGCGGTGTCGGAGCGGGGGGCGTCGATACGCAGTATTTT.

For the CDR3, the DNA is TGCAGTGCTGCATTACAGTCTGGGGGCGAGACCCAGTACTTC. Its translation: CSAALQSGGETQYF. The chain combines TRBV29-1 with TRBJ2-5, with a weak D call TRBD1 (6 bases). In germline, CDR1 is SQVTM, CDR2 ANQGSEA. There are 14 residues in the CDR3.

Concerning this clonotype: A much larger clone lies one base from this, so it may be a read error. This chain connects TRBV20-1 to TRBJ2-2, with D unresolved. The germline CDR1 and CDR2 sequences are DFQATT and SNEGSKA (reference sequence). The CDR3 totals 12 residues. Trimming shortened V by 4 bases and J by 1 base, and 4 bases separated the two germline ends. In nucleotides, the CDR3 is TGCAGTGCTACTGGGAACACCGGGGAGCTGTTTTTT. Translated: CSATGNTGELFF.

V gene TRBV20-1 combines with J gene TRBJ1-2; D is unclear. Looked up from germline, CDR1 is DFQATT and CDR2 is SNEGSKA (reference sequence). The CDR3 has 13 amino acids. The V end lost 5 bases, the J end lost 5 bases, and 15 bases lay between the germline ends. In DNA, the CDR3 is TGCAGTGCTTGGATGGATAGGAGATATGGCTACACCTTC. It specifies CSAWMDRRYGYTF.

By proportion, this clonotype is large. The chain uses TRBV6-1 and TRBJ2-3, with a tentative D call TRBD2 (6 bases). The CDR3 extends over 18 amino acids. V was trimmed by 6 bases and J by 11 bases, leaving 33 bases between them. CDR1 and CDR2 from the germline V gene are MNHNS and SASEGT. CDR3 region: CASSSLGAGLLGSEQQYF. The CDR3 DNA reads TGTGCCAGCAGCTCCCTAGGGGCGGGACTCTTGGGCTCGGAGCAGCAGTATTTT.

This clonotype came up a few times. CDR3 DNA sequence: TGCGCCAGCAACCACTCTACACTCGACCTGTTTTTT. This codes for CASNHSTLDLFF. The gene calls are TRBV4-1 and TRBJ2-2; no clear D. Trimming pared 7 bases from V and 14 bases from J, leaving 17 bases between. The CDR3 is 12 residues long. CDR1 is MGHRA and CDR2 is YSYEKL in the germline V gene.

About this clonotype itself: Sequence at one end of the junction differs from germline and may be a read error. This chain connects TRBV12-3 or TRBV12-4 to TRBJ1-5; D gene ambiguous. The CDR3 spans 14 residues. CDR3 in DNA: TGTGTCAGCAGTTTAGCCATCCTAAATCAGCCCCAGCATTTT. This codes for CVSSLAILNQPQHF.

Concerning this clonotype itself: Since the CDR3 does not end with the conserved phenylalanine or tryptophan, this likely comes from a read error. The chain uses TRBV5-5 and TRBJ2-3; 7 bases are a match to TRBD2. Losses at the gene ends were 0 bases for V and 3 bases for J; bases not matched to a gene: 4. In germline, CDR1 is SGHKS, CDR2 YYEKEE (reference sequence). CDR3 length: 15 residues. CDR3: CASSLAREGTDTQYL. In nucleotides, the CDR3 is TGTGCCAGCAGCTTGGCAAGGGAGGGGACAGATACGCAGTATCTT.

A remark on this clonotype: Sequence at one end of the junction differs from germline and may be a read error. This rearrangement joins TRBV4-1 to TRBJ1-2; D is unresolved. This CDR3 has 15 residues. The germline CDR1 and CDR2 sequences are MGHRA and YSYEKL. CDR3 in amino acids: CASSLPGRINYCYTF. CDR3 DNA: TGCGCCAGCAGCCTTCCCGGACGGATAAACTATTGCTACACCTTC.